This TCR beta chain was found in a study of T cell changes during pregnancy in multiple sclerosis. Measured with immunoSEQ multiplex PCR; TCRdb has only the in-frame clones, and not every one. The top ten clones hold 0.44% of a sample with fewer than 150,000 clones, 90% to 96% of them seen once. CDR1 is ENHRY and CDR2 is SYGVKD in the germline V gene. This CDR3 is built from 11 residues. Trimming removed 10 bases at V and 10 bases at J, with 14 bases between. The TCR comes from a female donor with multiple sclerosis, enrolled in a pregnancy study. The chain uses TRBV10-3 and TRBJ1-5, with unresolved D. The sequencing used peripheral blood, collected after pregnancy. The CDR3, as DNA: TGTGCCAACAGCCCAGGACTACCCCAGCATTTT. Protein sequence: CANSPGLPQHF.